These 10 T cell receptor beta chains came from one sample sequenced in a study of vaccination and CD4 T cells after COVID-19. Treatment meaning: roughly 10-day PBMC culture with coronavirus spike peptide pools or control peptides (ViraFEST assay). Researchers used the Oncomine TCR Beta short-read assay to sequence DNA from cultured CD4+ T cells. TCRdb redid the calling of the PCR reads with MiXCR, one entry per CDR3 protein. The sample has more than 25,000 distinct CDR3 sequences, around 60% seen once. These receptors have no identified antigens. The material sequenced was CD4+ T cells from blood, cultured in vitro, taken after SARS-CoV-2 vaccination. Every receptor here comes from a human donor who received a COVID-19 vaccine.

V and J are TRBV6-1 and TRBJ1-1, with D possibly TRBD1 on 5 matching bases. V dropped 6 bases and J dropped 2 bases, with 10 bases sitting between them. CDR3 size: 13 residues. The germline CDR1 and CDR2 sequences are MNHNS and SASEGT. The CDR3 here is CASRGDSNTEAFF. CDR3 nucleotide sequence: TGTGCCAGCAGAGGCGACAGTAACACTGAAGCTTTCTTT.

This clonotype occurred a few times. The CDR3 here is CATSRDRVENSPLHF. As DNA, the CDR3 is TGTGCCACCAGCAGAGACAGGGTTGAGAATTCACCCCTCCACTTT. The chain recombines TRBV15 with TRBJ1-6, with D possibly matching TRBD1 (5 bases). With 0 bases removed from V and 7 bases from J, the gap between germline ends came to 10 bases. The CDR3 consists of 15 residues. Germline loops: CDR1 LNHNV, CDR2 YYDKDF (reference sequence).

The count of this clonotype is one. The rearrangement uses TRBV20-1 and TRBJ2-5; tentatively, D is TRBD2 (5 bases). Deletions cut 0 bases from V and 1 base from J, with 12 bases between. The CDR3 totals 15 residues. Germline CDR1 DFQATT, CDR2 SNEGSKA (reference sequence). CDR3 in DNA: TGCAGTGCTAGAGATCCCGCGGGCTTCCAAGAGACCCAGTACTTC. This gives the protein CSARDPAGFQETQYF.

The CDR3 region is CASSEDRVDEEQYF. The CDR3 nucleotides are TGTGCCAGCAGTGAGGACAGGGTGGATGAGGAGCAGTACTTC. The rearrangement links TRBV2 to TRBJ2-7, with 8 positions matching TRBD1. CDR3 length equals 14 residues. Germline CDR1 and CDR2: SNHLY and FYNNEI. The ends lost 3 bases at V and 7 bases at J; junction bases unmatched: 8.

The CDR3 spells CATSDLGVQYF. The CDR3 DNA reads TGTGCCACCAGTGATTTAGGGGTGCAGTACTTC. The chain links TRBV24-1 to TRBJ2-7, with D possibly being TRBD1 (5 bases). CDR3 length equals 11 residues. CDR1 KGHDR and CDR2 SFDVKD come from the germline V gene. Trimming left V 1 base short and J 9 bases short, with 6 bases between.

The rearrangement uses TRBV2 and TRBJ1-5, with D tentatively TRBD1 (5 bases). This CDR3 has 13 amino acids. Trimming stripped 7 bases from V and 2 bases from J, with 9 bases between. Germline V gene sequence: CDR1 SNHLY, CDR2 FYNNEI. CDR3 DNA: TGTGCCAGCACGGGGGTCCGCAATCAGCCCCAGCATTTT. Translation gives CASTGVRNQPQHF.

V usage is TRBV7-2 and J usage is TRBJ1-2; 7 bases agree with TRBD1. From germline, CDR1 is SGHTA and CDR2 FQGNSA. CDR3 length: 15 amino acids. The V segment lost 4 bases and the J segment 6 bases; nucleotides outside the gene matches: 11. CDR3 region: CASSSYRGYVDGYTF. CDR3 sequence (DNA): TGTGCCAGCAGCTCATACAGGGGCTACGTCGATGGCTACACCTTC.

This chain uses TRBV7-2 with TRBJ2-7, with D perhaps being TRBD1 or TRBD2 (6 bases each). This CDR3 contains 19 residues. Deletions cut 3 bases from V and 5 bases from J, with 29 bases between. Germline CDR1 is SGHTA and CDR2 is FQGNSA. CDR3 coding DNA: TGTGCCAGCAGCTTCCGGGGGCGGCCCAGTGCTTCCATCCCCCACGAGCAGTACTTC. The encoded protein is CASSFRGRPSASIPHEQYF.

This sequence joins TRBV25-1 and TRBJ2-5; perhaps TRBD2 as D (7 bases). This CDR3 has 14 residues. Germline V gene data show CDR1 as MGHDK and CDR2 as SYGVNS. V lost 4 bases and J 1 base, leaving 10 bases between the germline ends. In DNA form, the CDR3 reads TGTGCCAGCAGTGGGCGGGGGCCCCAAGAGACCCAGTACTTC. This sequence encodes CASSGRGPQETQYF.

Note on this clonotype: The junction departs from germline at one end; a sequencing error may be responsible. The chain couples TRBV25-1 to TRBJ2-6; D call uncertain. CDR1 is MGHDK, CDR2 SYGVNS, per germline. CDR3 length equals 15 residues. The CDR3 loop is CASSESRVGANVLTF. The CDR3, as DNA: TGTGCCAGCAGCGAATCAAGGGTTGGGGCCAACGTCCTGACTTTC.